These 3 T cell receptor beta chains share one sample of origin, sequenced in a study of blood T cell repertoires in COVID-19. Sequencing was performed with immunoSEQ multiplex PCR; in TCRdb, only in-frame clones are kept and a portion is missing. The table lists roughly 25,000 clones, approximately 90% of them singletons. Sample: peripheral blood. These receptors came from a human donor in a cohort sampled during active COVID-19.

V gene TRBV18 combines with J gene TRBJ2-1; TRBD2 matches at 9 bases. CDR3 length: 16 residues. CDR1 and CDR2 from the germline V gene are KGHSH and LQKENI. J was trimmed by 9 bases and V by 4 bases; bases with no gene match: 13. The CDR3 loop is CASSRSGGGALGEQFF. The CDR3 nucleotides are TGTGCCAGCTCACGCTCTGGCGGGGGGGCCTTGGGTGAGCAGTTCTTC.

The chain joins TRBV6-6 to TRBJ2-2; tentative D call: TRBD2 (6 bases). The V gene lost 7 bases and the J gene lost 4 bases, with 13 bases spanning the gap. Germline CDR1 and CDR2: MNHNY and SVGAGI (reference sequence). This CDR3 has 14 residues. In nucleotides, the CDR3 is TGTGCCAGCAAGGTTGGAGGGCCCACCGGGGAGCTGTTTTTT. This translates into CASKVGGPTGELFF.

The chain couples TRBV7-6 to TRBJ2-3; a weak D match, TRBD2 (5 bases). CDR1 SGHVS and CDR2 FNYEAQ come from the germline V gene. This CDR3 region has 16 residues. Deletions cut 1 base from V and 6 bases from J, with 17 bases between. The CDR3 DNA sequence: TGTGCCAGCAGCTTAGGCCCCAGCGGAACCGGGGATACGCAGTATTTT. It yields the protein CASSLGPSGTGDTQYF.